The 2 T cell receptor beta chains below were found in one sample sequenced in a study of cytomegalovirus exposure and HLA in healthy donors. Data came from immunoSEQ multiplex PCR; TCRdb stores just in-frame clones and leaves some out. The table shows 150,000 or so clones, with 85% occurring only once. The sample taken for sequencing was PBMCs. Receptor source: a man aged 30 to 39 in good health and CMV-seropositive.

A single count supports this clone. CDR3 coding DNA: TGTGCCAGCAGCTTGTCGACTAACACCTACGAGCAGTACTTC. This translates into CASSLSTNTYEQYF. V usage is TRBV5-8 and J usage is TRBJ2-7; a weak D match, TRBD2 (5 bases). The CDR3 is made up of 14 amino acids. CDR1 SGHTS and CDR2 YDEGEE come from the germline V gene. V was pared by 1 base and J by 2 bases, with 10 bases between.

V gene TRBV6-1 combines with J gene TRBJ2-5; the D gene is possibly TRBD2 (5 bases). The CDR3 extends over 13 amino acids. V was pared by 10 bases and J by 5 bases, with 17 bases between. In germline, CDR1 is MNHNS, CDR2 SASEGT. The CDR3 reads CATRMGSGETQYF. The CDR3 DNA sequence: TGTGCCACCCGAATGGGGTCGGGGGAGACCCAGTACTTC.